The 32 T cell receptor beta chains below all came from one sample that was sequenced in a study of monozygotic twins with inflammatory bowel disease. TCRdb derives one entry per CDR3 protein from the 5' RACE reads, leaving out DNA. In total, the table holds tens of thousands of distinct CDR3 sequences. Input material: blood. These receptors came from a human donor with ulcerative colitis or Crohn's disease, or a healthy co-twin of an affected twin (not recorded which).

The rearrangement uses TRBV25-1 and TRBJ1-1. Germline V CDR1 and CDR2: MGHDK, SYGVNS. CDR3 length equals 11 residues. This chain's CDR3 is CASSVGTEAFF. Variable domain in full (rest from reference TRBV25-1 and TRBJ1-1): EADIYQTPRYLVIGTGKKITLECSQTMGHDKMYWYQQDPGMELHLIHYSYGVNSTEKGDLSSESTVSRIRTEHFPLTLESARPSHTSQYLCASSVGTEAFFGQGTRLTVV.

The rearrangement uses TRBV7-2 and TRBJ2-3; with no DNA, the TCRdb D assignment of TRBD2 cannot be verified. Germline CDR1 and CDR2: SGHTA and FQGNSA. This CDR3 is built from 15 residues. The CDR3: CASSLGGRSEDTQYF.

V is TRBV15 and J is TRBJ1-2; TCRdb designates TRBD1, a call that cannot be tested without DNA. This CDR3 contains 13 residues. Germline lookup yields CDR1 LNHNV and CDR2 YYDKDF (reference sequence). CDR3 in amino acids: CATRTGGAFGYTF.

The chain recombines TRBV4-1 with TRBJ1-5. Germline V gives CDR1 MGHRA, CDR2 YSYEKL. The CDR3 has 14 residues. The CDR3 spells CASSQDPGIQPQHF.

CDR3 loop: CASSPRQFTDTQYF. The chain joins TRBV12-3 or TRBV12-4 to TRBJ2-3; without DNA, the TCRdb call of TRBD1 cannot be checked. CDR3 size: 14 residues.

This chain's CDR3 is CASTVDVPNEKLFF. The chain has TRBV12-3 or TRBV12-4 and TRBJ1-4. The CDR3 runs to 14 residues.

The chain couples TRBV28 to TRBJ2-2. The length of the CDR3 is 15 residues. In germline, CDR1 is MDHEN, CDR2 SYDVKM. The chain's CDR3 is CASSLRGANTGELFF.

The CDR3 loop reads CSATQQGRGTEAFF. V and J are TRBV20-1 and TRBJ1-1; with no DNA, the TCRdb D assignment of TRBD1 cannot be verified. Germline CDR1 DFQATT, CDR2 SNEGSKA (reference sequence). The CDR3 is 14 amino acids.

The chain uses TRBV11-2 and TRBJ2-1; without DNA, the TCRdb call of TRBD2 cannot be checked. This CDR3 has 16 residues. Germline V gene lookup returns CDR1 SGHAT and CDR2 FQNNGV. The CDR3 region is CASSLGTSGQYNEQFF.

The genes are TRBV7-2 and TRBJ2-7; without DNA, the TCRdb call of TRBD1 cannot be checked. Germline V gives CDR1 SGHTA, CDR2 FQGNSA. CDR3 length equals 15 residues. CDR3: CASSLRRDQSYEQYF.

The rearrangement links TRBV20-1 to TRBJ2-1; the TRBD1 assignment by TCRdb is unverifiable without DNA. Germline V lookup: CDR1 DFQATT, CDR2 SNEGSKA (reference sequence). The CDR3 consists of 14 residues. CDR3 protein: CSARAGTGANEQFF.

This chain links TRBV6-1 with TRBJ1-4. Germline assignment: CDR1 MNHNS and CDR2 SASEGT. CDR3 length: 13 amino acids. The CDR3 region is CASMGIKREKLFF.

V gene TRBV7-9 combines with J gene TRBJ2-3; TCRdb designates TRBD1, a call that cannot be tested without DNA. In germline, CDR1 is SEHNR, CDR2 FQNEAQ (reference sequence). CDR3 length: 15 residues. CDR3 amino acids: CASSLRGTGEDTQYF. Full variable domain (missing parts from reference TRBV7-9 and TRBJ2-3): DTGVSQNPRHKITKRGQNVTFRCDPISEHNRLYWYRQTLGQGPEFLTYFQNEAQLEKSRLLSDRFSAERPKGSFSTLEIQRTEQGDSAMYLCASSLRGTGEDTQYFGPGTRLTVL.

This chain links TRBV12-3 or TRBV12-4 with TRBJ1-6; no DNA is available, so the TRBD1 call from TCRdb remains unchecked. The CDR3 covers 15 residues. The CDR3: CASSPPGIGNSPLHF.

The genes are TRBV19 and TRBJ2-1; the D gene TCRdb calls, TRBD1, cannot be checked with no DNA. The length of the CDR3 is 13 residues. Germline V lookup: CDR1 LNHDA, CDR2 SQIVND (reference sequence). CDR3 in amino acids: CASSQGQGTEQFF.

This chain uses TRBV4-2 with TRBJ2-3; the D gene TCRdb calls, TRBD2, cannot be checked with no DNA. Germline CDR1 LGHNA, CDR2 YNFKEQ. CDR3 size: 20 residues. The CDR3 here is CASSPGGRLAGVVGTDTQYF.

The J gene is TRBJ1-6, the V gene TRBV28; TCRdb selects TRBD1, and the lack of DNA leaves this call unchecked. The CDR3 covers 12 residues. CDR1 and CDR2 (germline): MDHEN, SYDVKM. CDR3: CASLAGSSPLHF.

This CDR3 is CASSANTARLPETQYF. The chain uses TRBV9 and TRBJ2-5; TCRdb proposes TRBD2, but this gene call is untestable without DNA. Germline lookup yields CDR1 SGDLS and CDR2 YYNGEE. This CDR3 contains 16 residues.

The genes are TRBV3-1 and TRBJ1-1; the D call of TRBD1 rests on TCRdb alone, since no DNA is present to check it. The CDR3 sequence is 17 residues long. The germline V gene encodes CDR1 LGHDT and CDR2 YNNKEL (reference sequence). The CDR3 reads CASSQDPRDRGWTEAFF.

This chain links TRBV12-3 or TRBV12-4 with TRBJ2-3; TCRdb's D gene call, TRBD2, goes unchecked for lack of DNA. The CDR3 has 14 amino acids. This chain's CDR3 is CASSQPDPRDTQYF.

The gene calls are TRBV5-1 and TRBJ1-1. Germline CDR1 reads SGHRS; CDR2 reads YFSETQ. The CDR3 extends over 13 amino acids. CDR3 protein: CASSLIRETEAFF.

The chain couples TRBV6-1 to TRBJ1-5; TCRdb's assignment of TRBD1 cannot be checked, as there is no DNA. Germline V CDR1 and CDR2: MNHNS, SASEGT. CDR3 length: 12 residues. CDR3 amino acids: CASSEPTRAIHF.

The chain couples TRBV10-2 to TRBJ2-3; TCRdb gives TRBD2 as the D gene, but with no DNA this cannot be confirmed. This CDR3 is 12 amino acids long. Per germline, CDR1 WSHSY and CDR2 SAAADI. This CDR3 is CASMEAAVTQYF.

This chain uses TRBV11-2 with TRBJ2-2; TCRdb gives TRBD1 as the D gene, but with no DNA this cannot be confirmed. The CDR3 sequence is 14 residues long. Germline V gene sequence: CDR1 SGHAT, CDR2 FQNNGV. CDR3 residues: CASSVDRDTGELFF.

The chain combines TRBV29-1 with TRBJ2-7; TCRdb outputs TRBD1, but without DNA this stays unchecked. The CDR3 extends over 13 amino acids. The germline V gene encodes CDR1 SQVTM and CDR2 ANQGSEA. The CDR3 protein is CRARDTDSYEQYF.

CDR3 amino acids: CASSPGFADEQFF. The chain combines TRBV11-3 with TRBJ2-1. The CDR3 spans 13 residues. Germline CDR1 reads SGHNT; CDR2 reads YENEEA.

The rearrangement uses TRBV7-8 and TRBJ1-6. Germline CDR1 is SGHVS and CDR2 is FQNEAQ. The CDR3 spans 16 residues. The CDR3 region is CASSLVGGAYNSPLHF.

The chain is built from TRBV24-1 and TRBJ2-1. The CDR3 extends over 13 amino acids. CDR1 is KGHDR and CDR2 is SFDVKD in the germline V gene. CDR3 residues: CATSRTDYNEQFF.

Frequency places this clonotype as medium-sized. This chain's CDR3 is CASSSGTSRADTQYF. The chain combines TRBV5-1 with TRBJ2-3; TCRdb gives TRBD2 as the D gene, but with no DNA this cannot be confirmed. The CDR3 covers 15 residues. Germline V gene sequence: CDR1 SGHRS, CDR2 YFSETQ.

This chain links TRBV20-1 with TRBJ2-4. The CDR3 has 13 amino acids. CDR1 and CDR2 from the germline V gene are DFQATT and SNEGSKA (reference sequence). This CDR3 is CSALALAKNIQYF.

J is TRBJ2-7 and V is TRBV19; TCRdb names TRBD1, which stays unverified in the absence of DNA. The CDR3 runs to 13 residues. CDR1 and CDR2 from the germline V gene are LNHDA and SQIVND (reference sequence). The CDR3 spells CASSPQAWGEQYF. Drawing the rest from reference TRBV19 and TRBJ2-7, the complete variable domain is DGGITQSPKYLFRKEGQNVTLSCEQNLNHDAMYWYRQDPGQGLRLIYYSQIVNDFQKGDIAEGYSVSREKKESFPLTVTSAQKNPTAFYLCASSPQAWGEQYFGPGTRLTVT.

J is TRBJ2-5 and V is TRBV30. Germline CDR1 and CDR2: GTSNPN and SVGIG (reference sequence). The CDR3 length is 12 residues. The chain's CDR3 is CAWSRGQETQYF.